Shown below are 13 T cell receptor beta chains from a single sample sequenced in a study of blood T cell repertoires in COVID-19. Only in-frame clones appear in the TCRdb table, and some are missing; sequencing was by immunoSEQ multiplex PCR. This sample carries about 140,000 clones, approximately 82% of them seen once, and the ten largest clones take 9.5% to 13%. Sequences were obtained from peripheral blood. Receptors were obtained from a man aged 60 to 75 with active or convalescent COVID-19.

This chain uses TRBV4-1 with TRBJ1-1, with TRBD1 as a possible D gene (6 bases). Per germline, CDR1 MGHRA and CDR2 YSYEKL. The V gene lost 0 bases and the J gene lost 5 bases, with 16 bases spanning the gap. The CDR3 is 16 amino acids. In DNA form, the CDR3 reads TGCGCCAGCAGCCAAGACGAGGGCAGGGGTTATACTGAAGCTTTCTTT. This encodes CASSQDEGRGYTEAFF.

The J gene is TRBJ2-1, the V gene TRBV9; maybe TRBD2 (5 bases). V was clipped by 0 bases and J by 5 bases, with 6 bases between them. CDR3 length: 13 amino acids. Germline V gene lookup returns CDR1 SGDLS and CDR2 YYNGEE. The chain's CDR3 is CASSVGGNNEQFF. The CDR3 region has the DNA TGTGCCAGCAGCGTAGGAGGGAACAATGAGCAGTTCTTC.

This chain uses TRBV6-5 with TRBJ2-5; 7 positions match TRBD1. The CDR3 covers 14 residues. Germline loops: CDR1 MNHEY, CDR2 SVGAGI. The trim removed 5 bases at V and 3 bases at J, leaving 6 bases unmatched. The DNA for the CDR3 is TGTGCCAGCAGTAGACAGGGTCATGAAGAGACCCAGTACTTC. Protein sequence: CASSRQGHEETQYF.

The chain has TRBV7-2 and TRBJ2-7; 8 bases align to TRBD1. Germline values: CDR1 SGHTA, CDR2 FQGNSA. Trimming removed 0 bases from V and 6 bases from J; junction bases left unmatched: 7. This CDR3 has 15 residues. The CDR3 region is CASSLAQGALLEQYF. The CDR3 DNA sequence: TGTGCCAGCAGCTTAGCGCAGGGGGCGCTTCTCGAGCAGTACTTC.

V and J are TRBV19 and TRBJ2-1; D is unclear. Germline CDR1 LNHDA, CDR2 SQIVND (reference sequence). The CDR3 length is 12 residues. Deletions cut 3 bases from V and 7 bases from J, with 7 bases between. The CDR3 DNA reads TGTGCCAGTAGTATCTCTGAGAATGAGCAGTTCTTC. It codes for CASSISENEQFF.

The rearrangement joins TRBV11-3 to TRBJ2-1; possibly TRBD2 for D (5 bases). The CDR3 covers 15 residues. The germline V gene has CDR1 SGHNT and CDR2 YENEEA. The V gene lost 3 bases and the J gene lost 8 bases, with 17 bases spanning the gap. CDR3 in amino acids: CASSFRKDFLYEQFF. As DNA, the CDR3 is TGTGCCAGCAGCTTCCGCAAGGACTTCCTTTATGAGCAGTTCTTC.

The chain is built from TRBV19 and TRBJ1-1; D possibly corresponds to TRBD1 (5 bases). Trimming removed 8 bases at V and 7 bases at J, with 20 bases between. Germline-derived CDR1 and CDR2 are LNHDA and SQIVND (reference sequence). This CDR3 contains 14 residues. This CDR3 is CASSGGVSGGEAFF. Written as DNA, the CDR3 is TGTGCCAGTTCCGGGGGGGTCTCGGGCGGTGAAGCTTTCTTT.

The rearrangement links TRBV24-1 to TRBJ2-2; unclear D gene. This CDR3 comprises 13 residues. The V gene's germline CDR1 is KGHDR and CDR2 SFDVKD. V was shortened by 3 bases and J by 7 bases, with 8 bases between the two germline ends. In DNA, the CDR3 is TGTGCCACCAGTGATCTCTCGCGCGGGGAGCTGTTTTTT. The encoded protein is CATSDLSRGELFF.

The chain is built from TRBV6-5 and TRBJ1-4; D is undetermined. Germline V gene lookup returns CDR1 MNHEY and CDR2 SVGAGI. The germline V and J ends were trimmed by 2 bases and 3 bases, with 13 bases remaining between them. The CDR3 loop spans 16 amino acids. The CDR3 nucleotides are TGTGCCAGCAGTTACGATGGCGGGAGTTCTAATGAAAAACTGTTTTTT. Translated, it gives CASSYDGGSSNEKLFF.

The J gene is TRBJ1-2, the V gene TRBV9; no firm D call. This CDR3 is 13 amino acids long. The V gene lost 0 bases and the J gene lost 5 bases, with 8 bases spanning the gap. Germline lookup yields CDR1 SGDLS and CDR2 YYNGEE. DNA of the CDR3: TGTGCCAGCAGCGTAGGAGGGTCGTATGGCTACACCTTC. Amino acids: CASSVGGSYGYTF. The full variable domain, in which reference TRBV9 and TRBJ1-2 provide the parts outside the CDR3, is DSGVTQTPKHLITATGQRVTLRCSPRSGDLSVYWYQQSLDQGLQFLIQYYNGEERAKGNILERFSAQQFPDLHSELNLSSLELGDSALYFCASSVGGSYGYTFGSGTRLTVV.

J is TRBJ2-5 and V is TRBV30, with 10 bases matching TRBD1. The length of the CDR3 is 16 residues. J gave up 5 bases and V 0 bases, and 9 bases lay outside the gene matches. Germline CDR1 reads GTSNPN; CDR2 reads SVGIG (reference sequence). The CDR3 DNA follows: TGTGCCTGGAGTGTAATTCCGGACAGGGGGTGGGAGACCCAGTACTTC. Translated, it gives CAWSVIPDRGWETQYF.

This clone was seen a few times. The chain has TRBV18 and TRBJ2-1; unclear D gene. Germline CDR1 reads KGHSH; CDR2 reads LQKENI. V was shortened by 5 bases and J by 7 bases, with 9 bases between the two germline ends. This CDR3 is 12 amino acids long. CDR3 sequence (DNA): TGTGCCAGCTCAGCGACGGAGAATGAGCAGTTCTTC. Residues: CASSATENEQFF. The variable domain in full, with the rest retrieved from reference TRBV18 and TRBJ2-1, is NAGVMQNPRHLVRRRGQEARLRCSPMKGHSHVYWYRQLPEEGLKFMVYLQKENIIDESGMPKERFSAEFPKEGPSILRIQQVVRGDSAAYFCASSATENEQFFGPGTRLTVL.

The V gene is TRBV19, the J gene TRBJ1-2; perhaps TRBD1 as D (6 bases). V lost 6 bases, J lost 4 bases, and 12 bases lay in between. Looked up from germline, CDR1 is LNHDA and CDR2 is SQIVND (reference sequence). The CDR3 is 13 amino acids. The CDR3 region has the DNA TGTGCCAGTAGGCAACAGGGTCGCTATGGCTACACCTTC. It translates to CASRQQGRYGYTF.